This TCR beta chain originates from a study of blood T cell repertoires in COVID-19. The CDR3 covers 14 residues. Germline V gene lookup returns CDR1 MDHEN and CDR2 SYDVKM. V was cut by 3 bases and J by 3 bases, with 12 bases left in between. Clones were sequenced by immunoSEQ multiplex PCR, and TCRdb holds only the in-frame ones, with some missing. The data contain around 100,000 clones, roughly 84% of them seen just once; the ten biggest clones take up more than 7%. Sequencing was done on a sample of peripheral blood. The rearrangement uses TRBV28 and TRBJ2-7; a weak D match, TRBD1 (5 bases). This clonotype originated in a woman aged 70 to 79 who had recovered from COVID-19. In DNA form, the CDR3 reads TGTGCCAGCAGTTTGCCGGTCGACAGCTACGAGCAGTACTTC. It encodes CASSLPVDSYEQYF.